The rows below give T cell receptor beta chains drawn from one sample of a study of T cell repertoires in cytomegalovirus infection. TCRdb analysed the reads with MiXCR anew, one entry per CDR3 protein. Of some 680,000 distinct CDR3 sequences detected, less than 40% appear once; the ten largest clones hold about 2.8%. Sequenced input: PBMCs. These receptors all stem from a human donor in good health (CMV status not recorded). Some clones in this sample may be carry-over from other donors' samples. Both conserved end residues are part of each CDR3. The order of the fields is CDR3 length, D gene, clone size, J gene, V gene, CDR3 protein, CDR3 DNA. D genes are given only for firm matches. Some rows have no size entry. The others give once, few or many, or a class for an expanded clone.

>15|NA|NA|TRBJ1-1|TRBV6-1
CASTTLMDGNTEAFF
TGTGCCAGCACCACCCTCATGGACGGGAACACTGAAGCTTTCTTT
>15|NA|few|TRBJ1-2|TRBV5-1
CASSIQDPANYGYTF
TGCGCCAGCAGCATACAGGATCCAGCTAACTATGGCTACACCTTC
>16|NA|NA|TRBJ2-7|TRBV27
CASSPIPLAPTYEQSF
TGTGCCAGCAGTCCAATACCTCTAGCGCCAACCTACGAGCAGTCCTTC
>17|NA|NA|TRBJ1-3|TRBV3-1
CASSPSRQVVSGNTIYF
TGTGCCAGCAGCCCTTCACGCCAGGTCGTCTCTGGAAACACCATATATTTT
>12|NA|few|TRBJ1-6|TRBV12-5
CASGLAVSPLHF
TGTGCTAGTGGTTTGGCCGTTTCACCCCTCCACTTT
>16|NA|NA|TRBJ2-6|TRBV27
CASRPSPGSGANVLTF
TGTGCCAGCAGACCTTCCCCAGGTTCTGGGGCCAACGTCCTGACTTTC
>15|TRBD1|few|TRBJ2-7|TRBV7-6
CASSPWTGGSYEQYF
TGTGCCAGCAGCCCATGGACAGGGGGCTCGTACGAGCAGTACTTC
>13|NA|NA|TRBJ2-7|TRBV5-4
CASSFALGYEQYF
TGTGCCAGCAGCTTCGCTCTAGGGTACGAGCAGTACTTC
>11|NA|NA|TRBJ2-1|TRBV30
CACSSHNEQFF
TGTGCCTGTAGTTCACACAATGAGCAGTTCTTC
>16|NA|few|TRBJ2-2|TRBV7-2
CASSFFAGSNTGELFF
TGTGCCAGCAGCTTCTTCGCGGGGTCGAACACCGGGGAGCTGTTTTTT
>14|NA|few|TRBJ1-5|TRBV6-1
CASSEGPGNQPQHF
TGTGCCAGCAGTGAAGGCCCAGGAAATCAGCCCCAGCATTTT
>15|NA|few|TRBJ1-5|TRBV6-4
CASSDQGFPNQPQHF
TGTGCCAGCAGTGACCAGGGGTTCCCCAATCAGCCCCAGCATTTT
>15|NA|NA|TRBJ1-1|TRBV7-2
CASSFPHGVNTEAFF
TGTGCCAGCAGCTTCCCCCATGGAGTGAACACTGAAGCTTTCTTT
>16|TRBD2|many|TRBJ2-1|TRBV24-1
CATSDRSGSSYNEQFF
TGTGCCACCAGTGATCGCAGCGGGAGCTCCTACAATGAGCAGTTCTTC
>16|TRBD1|few|TRBJ1-5|TRBV28
CASRSTGTDSNQPQHF
TGTGCCAGCAGATCAACCGGGACAGATAGCAATCAGCCCCAGCATTTT
>13|NA|few|TRBJ2-1|TRBV12-3/TRBV12-4
CASSLNIGYEQFF
TGTGCCAGCAGTTTGAACATCGGCTATGAGCAGTTCTTC
>20|TRBD2|NA|TRBJ2-3|TRBV7-9
CASSSYLGLAGADSTDTQYF
TGTGCCAGCAGCTCGTACCTCGGACTAGCGGGGGCCGACAGCACAGATACGCAGTATTTT
>15|NA|few|TRBJ1-4|TRBV12-3/TRBV12-4
CASSFSAGRGEKLFF
TGTGCCAGCAGTTTTTCGGCGGGGCGGGGTGAAAAACTGTTTTTT
>14|NA|few|TRBJ1-1|TRBV12-5
CASALNKGSTEAFF
TGTGCTAGTGCCCTGAATAAGGGATCGACTGAAGCTTTCTTT
>13|NA|NA|TRBJ1-3|TRBV10-3
CAIIEDSGNTIYF
TGTGCCATCATCGAGGACTCTGGAAACACCATATATTTT
>12|NA|NA|TRBJ1-1|TRBV28
CASTLSGREAFF
TGTGCCAGCACTCTCTCGGGGCGTGAAGCTTTCTTT
>14|TRBD2|NA|TRBJ2-7|TRBV2
CASILSGRLYEQYF
TGTGCCAGCATTCTAAGCGGGAGGCTATACGAGCAGTACTTC
>14|TRBD1|NA|TRBJ1-2|TRBV2
CASSESRGQGGYTF
TGTGCCAGCAGTGAATCCAGGGGGCAGGGTGGCTACACCTTC
>15|TRBD2|few|TRBJ2-3|TRBV2
CASRPTSGRTDTQYF
TGTGCCAGCAGGCCAACTAGCGGCCGCACAGATACGCAGTATTTT
>15|NA|few|TRBJ1-6|TRBV6-1
CASSESHGPYSPLHF
TGTGCCAGCAGTGAAAGTCACGGACCTTATTCACCCCTCCACTTT
>12|TRBD1|NA|TRBJ2-7|TRBV28
CASSVSGGRQYF
TGTGCCAGCAGTGTATCAGGGGGTCGGCAGTACTTC
>15|NA|many|TRBJ1-3|TRBV7-2
CASSLGAVHGNTIYF
TGTGCCAGCAGCTTAGGGGCAGTGCATGGAAACACCATATATTTT
>14|TRBD2|few|TRBJ2-5|TRBV28
CASILAGKQETQYF
TGTGCCAGCATCCTAGCGGGGAAACAAGAGACCCAGTACTTC
>13|TRBD2|few|TRBJ2-7|TRBV12-3/TRBV12-4
CASSLGGIPEQYF
TGTGCCAGCAGTTTGGGAGGGATCCCCGAGCAGTACTTC
>18|TRBD2|NA|TRBJ2-2|TRBV3-1
CASSRLAGGSANTGELFF
TGTGCCAGCAGCCGCCTAGCGGGGGGGTCCGCGAACACCGGGGAGCTGTTTTTT
>15|NA|NA|TRBJ2-1|TRBV7-9
CASRLAFAPSDEQFF
TGTGCCAGCAGGTTAGCGTTTGCCCCTTCGGATGAGCAGTTCTTC
>16|TRBD2|once|TRBJ2-2|TRBV6-5
CASKRRGIANTGELFF
TGTGCCAGCAAGCGGCGGGGGATCGCGAACACCGGGGAGCTGTTTTTT
>16|NA|few|TRBJ2-3|TRBV10-3
CAISELSGTSTDTQYF
TGTGCCATCAGTGAGTTGAGTGGGACTAGCACAGATACGCAGTATTTT
>15|TRBD2|few|TRBJ2-7|TRBV6-2/TRBV6-3
CASRLTSGVSYEQYF
TGTGCCAGCAGGCTGACTAGCGGCGTGTCCTACGAGCAGTACTTC
>15|NA|few|TRBJ1-1|TRBV10-3
CAISESEVLSTEAFF
TGTGCCATCAGTGAGTCGGAAGTGTTAAGCACTGAAGCTTTCTTT
>14|TRBD2|few|TRBJ2-1|TRBV20-1
CSARVSGRVNEQFF
TGCAGTGCTAGAGTTAGCGGGAGGGTCAATGAGCAGTTCTTC
>14|NA|NA|TRBJ1-1|TRBV12-3/TRBV12-4
CASSLGAGEPEAFF
TGTGCCAGCAGTTTAGGGGCAGGGGAGCCTGAAGCTTTCTTT
>14|NA|NA|TRBJ2-7|TRBV28
CASSLGDGTYEQYF
TGTGCCAGCAGTTTGGGGGACGGCACCTACGAGCAGTACTTC
>14|NA|few|TRBJ2-5|TRBV11-2
CASSFQAYQETQYF
TGTGCCAGCAGCTTTCAGGCGTACCAAGAGACCCAGTACTTC
>15|NA|NA|TRBJ2-7|TRBV12-3/TRBV12-4
CASSRTPPGLYEQYF
TGTGCCAGCAGTCGAACCCCACCCGGATTATACGAGCAGTACTTC
>17|TRBD1|NA|TRBJ2-3|TRBV5-4
CASSGINRGVNTDTQYF
TGTGCCAGCAGCGGAATCAACAGGGGTGTTAACACAGATACGCAGTATTTT